Given below is one T cell receptor beta chain in context. Its antigen is not identified. The sample originates from a study of cytomegalovirus exposure and HLA in healthy donors. The study, taken as a whole, reports: Both high specificity and high sensitivity reportedly marked the classifier's diagnosis of cytomegalovirus status. In vitro assays verified that three CMV-associated chains recognized CMV antigens specifically.

The germline V and J ends were trimmed by 5 bases and 8 bases, with 15 bases remaining between them. The CDR3 is made up of 14 amino acids. Germline values: CDR1 SGHNT, CDR2 YENEEA. The table came from immunoSEQ multiplex PCR; TCRdb's copy has only in-frame clones and leaves some out. The table includes 130,000 to 150,000 clones, approximately 91% detected once. Source material: PBMCs. This clonotype was obtained from a woman under 30 in good health and CMV-seropositive. This chain links TRBV11-3 with TRBJ1-4, with D possibly matching TRBD1 (6 bases). The CDR3 region is CASSPRGWQEKLFF. As DNA, the CDR3 is TGTGCCAGCAGCCCCAGGGGATGGCAGGAAAAACTGTTTTTT.